This T cell receptor (beta chain) was identified during a study of regulatory T cells in long-lasting Graves disease. Study conclusions and caveats: Among persistent patients, a larger number of public clonotypes were shared (around 3,000) than among newly diagnosed patients (about 950).

Trimming took 8 bases from V and 3 from J, leaving 10 bases between them. Germline assignment: CDR1 MDHEN and CDR2 SYDVKM. The CDR3 is made up of 13 amino acids. Indicated time point: newly diagnosed GD, antithyroid drugs for less than 3 months. Researchers made the TCR library from RNA that was extracted from PBMCs. This clonotype was seen more than once but under ten times. Antigen specificity is unknown. Arm-PCR with iRepertoire HTBI primers amplified the CDR3 regions for these TCR beta libraries. MiXCR, applied by TCRdb to the multiplex PCR reads, yields one record per CDR3 protein. The table shows around 450,000 distinct CDR3 sequences, with about 15% occurring only once. In addition, the sample was reused for a study of T cells in Graves' hyperthyroidism and ophthalmopathy. From that second work: Each patient was aged 18 to 65 and had newly diagnosed hyperthyroidism of under 2 months' duration. Blood also held most thyroid clonotypes expanded beyond 0.001.

This chain joins TRBV28 and TRBJ2-2, with D tentatively TRBD2 (6 bases). This material consisted of peripheral blood mononuclear cells (PBMCs), taken at new diagnosis, from a patient treated with antithyroid drugs. This clonotype was sampled from a woman aged 30 to 39 with Graves disease. The CDR3, as DNA: TGTGCCAGCGTTGGGACTTACACCGGGGAGCTGTTTTTT. Translating it yields CASVGTYTGELFF.